Each of the 22 T cell receptor beta chains below was sequenced from the same sample in a study of Ad26.COV2.S vaccination and SARS-CoV-2 variants. The assay was immunoSEQ multiplex PCR, and TCRdb's table has in-frame clones only and misses some. The data contain 300,000 to 400,000 clones, about 91% of them singletons. The sequencing used peripheral blood, collected after recovery from COVID-19. These receptors were obtained from a human donor who had recovered from COVID-19.

The chain uses TRBV23-1 and TRBJ2-7; D gene uncertain. TRBV23-1 falls under the ORF class, with uncertain function. The CDR3 runs to 11 residues. Trimming took off 7 bases at V and 3 bases at J, with 7 bases between the two ends. CDR3 DNA sequence: TGCGCCAGCAATCCGGGCTACGAGCAGTACTTC. Protein: CASNPGYEQYF.

Details on this clone: The same CDR3 arises from other DNA sequences in this sample as well. The rearrangement joins TRBV27 to TRBJ2-7; D is unclear. V was clipped by 0 bases and J by 2 bases, with 8 bases between them. The CDR3 length is 14 residues. In germline, CDR1 is MNHEY, CDR2 SMNVEV (reference sequence). CDR3 sequence (DNA): TGTGCCAGCAGTTTATCTGGGTCTCCCTACGAGCAGTACTTC. Encoded protein: CASSLSGSPYEQYF.

This clone occurred once. This rearrangement joins TRBV20-1 to TRBJ1-1; the D is unclear. This CDR3 region has 10 residues. The germline CDR1 and CDR2 sequences are DFQATT and SNEGSKA (reference sequence). V lost 3 bases and J 11 bases, leaving 10 bases between the germline ends. In DNA form, the CDR3 reads TGCAGTGCTAGTGAGGGTACTGCTTTCTTT. It translates to CSASEGTAFF.

This clone was observed once. This chain uses TRBV7-2 with TRBJ1-5; D may be TRBD1 (6 bases). Germline CDR1 SGHTA, CDR2 FQGNSA. The CDR3 has 15 residues. Deletions cut 3 bases from V and 8 bases from J, with 17 bases between. The chain's CDR3 is CASSLVQGMNKPQHF. In DNA, the CDR3 is TGTGCCAGCAGCTTGGTGCAGGGGATGAATAAGCCCCAGCATTTT.

This clone occurred a few times. The CDR3 reads CASRTGTAGSYGYTF. DNA of the CDR3: TGTGCCAGCAGAACCGGTACGGCGGGGTCCTATGGCTACACCTTC. V and J are TRBV7-9 and TRBJ1-2; D is unresolved. V was trimmed by 6 bases and J by 4 bases, leaving 18 bases between them. Germline-derived CDR1 and CDR2 are SEHNR and FQNEAQ (reference sequence). The CDR3 has 15 residues.

This chain links TRBV19 with TRBJ2-7; 11 positions agree with TRBD2. Per germline, CDR1 LNHDA and CDR2 SQIVND (reference sequence). This CDR3 spans 15 amino acids. V lost 6 bases to trimming and J lost 2 bases; unmatched junction nucleotides: 6. The chain's CDR3 is CASRGLAELPYEQYF. The CDR3 DNA sequence: TGTGCCAGTAGGGGACTAGCGGAGCTACCCTACGAGCAGTACTTC. Using reference TRBV19 and TRBJ2-7 for the parts outside the CDR3, the full variable domain is DGGITQSPKYLFRKEGQNVTLSCEQNLNHDAMYWYRQDPGQGLRLIYYSQIVNDFQKGDIAEGYSVSREKKESFPLTVTSAQKNPTAFYLCASRGLAELPYEQYFGPGTRLTVT.

The chain couples TRBV12-5 to TRBJ1-3; no reliable D call. The CDR3 extends over 15 amino acids. Per the germline V gene, CDR1 is LGHNT and CDR2 is FRNRAP. The ends were cut back, 6 bases at V and 0 bases at J, with 12 bases in the middle. CDR3 in DNA: TGTGCTAGTGGGGAACAGAGACTCTCTGGAAACACCATATATTTT. Translation gives CASGEQRLSGNTIYF.

This rearrangement joins TRBV7-2 to TRBJ2-7; tentatively, D is TRBD1 or TRBD2 (5 bases each). Germline V gene data show CDR1 as SGHTA and CDR2 as FQGNSA. Deletions cut 2 bases from V and 0 bases from J, with 11 bases between. This CDR3 is 15 amino acids long. In DNA form, the CDR3 reads TGTGCCAGCAGCTTACCGGGACGGAGCTCCTACGAGCAGTACTTC. As protein: CASSLPGRSSYEQYF.

The chain recombines TRBV5-4 with TRBJ1-1; D might be TRBD1 (5 bases). V dropped 4 bases and J dropped 2 bases, with 15 bases sitting between them. There are 15 residues in the CDR3. CDR1 and CDR2 from the germline V gene are SGHNT and YYREEE (reference sequence). The DNA for the CDR3 is TGTGCCAGCAGCCGGACCCTCGGGGGAAACACTGAAGCTTTCTTT. Amino acids: CASSRTLGGNTEAFF.

The rearrangement links TRBV10-3 to TRBJ1-2; perhaps TRBD1 as D (5 bases). Germline assignment: CDR1 ENHRY and CDR2 SYGVKD. The CDR3 extends over 16 amino acids. V was shortened by 3 bases and J by 7 bases, with 21 bases between the two germline ends. The CDR3 DNA reads as TGTGCCATCAGTGACTCGTCAGATGGGGGAGTCAGTGGCTACACCTTC. This sequence encodes CAISDSSDGGVSGYTF.

V is TRBV24-1 and J is TRBJ2-1; the D gene is possibly TRBD1 (5 bases). This CDR3 is built from 19 residues. Germline CDR1 is KGHDR and CDR2 is SFDVKD. Trimming shortened V by 5 bases and J by 1 base, and 23 bases separated the two germline ends. CDR3 DNA: TGTGCCACCAGTGGGGCCCCCAAGGGGTCCCCTAAATCCTACAATGAGCAGTTCTTC. This encodes CATSGAPKGSPKSYNEQFF.

The chain uses TRBV3-1 (or the pseudogene TRBV3-2) and TRBJ1-3, with no clear D. From germline, CDR1 is LGHDT and CDR2 YNNKEL (reference sequence). The CDR3 consists of 14 residues. Trimming took 4 bases from V and 3 from J, leaving 10 bases between them. DNA for the CDR3: TGTGCCAGCAGCCCCACCAAAAGTGGAAACACCATATATTTT. It translates to CASSPTKSGNTIYF.

The chain uses TRBV10-2 and TRBJ2-1, with D tentatively TRBD1 or TRBD2 (5 bases each). The CDR3 has 11 residues. Trimming removed 10 bases from V and 8 bases from J, with 12 bases in between. Germline V CDR1 and CDR2: WSHSY, SAAADI. DNA for the CDR3: TGCGCCACAGCAGGGAGCGATGAGCAGTTCTTC. Translation gives CATAGSDEQFF.

The chain links TRBV9 to TRBJ1-2; a possible D gene is TRBD1 (6 bases). From germline, CDR1 is SGDLS and CDR2 YYNGEE. This CDR3 comprises 14 residues. The ends were cut back, 3 bases at V and 6 bases at J, with 15 bases in the middle. The CDR3 is CASSAREAGDGYTF. CDR3 bases: TGTGCCAGCAGCGCCCGGGAGGCAGGGGATGGCTACACCTTC.

The chain recombines TRBV2 with TRBJ2-3; D remains unclear. The ends were cut back, 4 bases at V and 2 bases at J, with 7 bases in the middle. CDR1 is SNHLY and CDR2 is FYNNEI in the germline V gene. This CDR3 has 13 amino acids. CDR3 in amino acids: CASSAGFTDTQYF. Here the CDR3 DNA reads TGTGCCAGCAGTGCCGGGTTCACAGATACGCAGTATTTT. Looking up the rest from reference TRBV2 and TRBJ2-3 gives the full variable domain: EPEVTQTPSHQVTQMGQEVILRCVPISNHLYFYWYRQILGQKVEFLVSFYNNEISEKSEIFDDQFSVERPDGSNFTLKIRSTKLEDSAMYFCASSAGFTDTQYFGPGTRLTVL.

V and J are TRBV4-1 and TRBJ2-3, with 10 bases fitting TRBD2. The germline gives CDR1 MGHRA, CDR2 YSYEKL. J lost 0 bases, V lost 2 bases, and 8 bases had no gene match. The CDR3 sequence is 18 residues long. CDR3 bases: TGCGCCAGCAGCCAACTTGAACTAGCGGGGAGAAGCACAGATACGCAGTATTTT. This encodes CASSQLELAGRSTDTQYF.

CDR3 amino acids: CASSPGSLTEAFF. The DNA for the CDR3 is TGTGCCAGCAGCCCAGGGAGCTTGACTGAAGCTTTCTTT. V is TRBV9 and J is TRBJ1-1; possible D gene TRBD1, 5 bases. Germline CDR1 reads SGDLS; CDR2 reads YYNGEE. CDR3 length equals 13 residues. V lost 4 bases, J lost 5 bases, and 12 bases lay in between.

The J gene is TRBJ1-2, the V gene TRBV7-2; D is ambiguous. Germline loops: CDR1 SGHTA, CDR2 FQGNSA. The CDR3 loop spans 13 amino acids. V was cut by 1 base and J by 7 bases, with 10 bases left in between. This CDR3 is CASSLVVGPGYTF. CDR3 DNA sequence: TGTGCCAGCAGCTTAGTAGTAGGGCCTGGCTACACCTTC.

This clone has more than one count but fewer than ten. The chain is built from TRBV19 and TRBJ1-6; TRBD1 is a possible D gene (5 bases). Germline loops: CDR1 LNHDA, CDR2 SQIVND (reference sequence). V lost 7 bases and J 0 bases, leaving 13 bases between the germline ends. CDR3 length: 16 residues. This CDR3 reads CASTPVGGSYNSPLHF. CDR3 nucleotide sequence: TGTGCCAGTACCCCGGTTGGGGGCTCCTATAATTCACCCCTCCACTTT.

The chain is built from TRBV15 and TRBJ2-5; no clear D. The germline CDR1 and CDR2 sequences are LNHNV and YYDKDF (reference sequence). CDR3 length equals 15 residues. V shed 0 bases and J shed 3 bases, with 11 bases lying between them. In DNA, the CDR3 is TGTGCCACCAGCAGAGACCCCTACAGTAAAGAGACCCAGTACTTC. Amino acid sequence: CATSRDPYSKETQYF.

The chain carries TRBV2 and TRBJ2-7, with 10 bases matching TRBD2. Germline CDR1 reads SNHLY; CDR2 reads FYNNEI. Trimming cost V 3 bases and J 3 bases; bases outside gene matches: 2. CDR3 length: 14 residues. CDR3 nucleotides: TGTGCCAGCAGTGATGGACTAGCGGACTACGAGCAGTACTTC. Protein product: CASSDGLADYEQYF. The full variable domain, rest sourced from reference TRBV2 and TRBJ2-7, is EPEVTQTPSHQVTQMGQEVILRCVPISNHLYFYWYRQILGQKVEFLVSFYNNEISEKSEIFDDQFSVERPDGSNFTLKIRSTKLEDSAMYFCASSDGLADYEQYFGPGTRLTVT.

The J gene is TRBJ2-2, the V gene TRBV9; D possibly corresponds to TRBD1 (6 bases). The CDR3 loop spans 17 amino acids. Trimming stripped 4 bases from V and 0 bases from J, with 16 bases between. The germline CDR1 and CDR2 sequences are SGDLS and YYNGEE. The CDR3 DNA reads as TGTGCCAGCAGCACCACTCCGGACAGACCGAACACCGGGGAGCTGTTTTTT. Encoded protein: CASSTTPDRPNTGELFF.